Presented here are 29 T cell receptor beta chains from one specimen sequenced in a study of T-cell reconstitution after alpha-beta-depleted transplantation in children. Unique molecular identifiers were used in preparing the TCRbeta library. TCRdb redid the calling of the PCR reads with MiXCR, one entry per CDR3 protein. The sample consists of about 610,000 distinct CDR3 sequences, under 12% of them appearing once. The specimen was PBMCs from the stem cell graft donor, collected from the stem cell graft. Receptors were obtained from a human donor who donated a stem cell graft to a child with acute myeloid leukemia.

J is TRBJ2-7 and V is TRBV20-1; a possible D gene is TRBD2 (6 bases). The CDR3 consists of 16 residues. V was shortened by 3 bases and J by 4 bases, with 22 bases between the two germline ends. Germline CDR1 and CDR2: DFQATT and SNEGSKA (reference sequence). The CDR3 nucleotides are TGCAGTGCTAGGGCCTCGGGACTGCGAAGCTCATACGAGCAGTACTTC. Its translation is CSARASGLRSSYEQYF.

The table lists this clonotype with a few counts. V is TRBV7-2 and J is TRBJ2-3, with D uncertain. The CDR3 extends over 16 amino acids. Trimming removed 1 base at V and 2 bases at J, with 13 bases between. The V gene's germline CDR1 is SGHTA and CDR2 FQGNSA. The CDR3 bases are TGTGCCAGCAGCTTAGTCTCGGGCGGACCCACAGATACGCAGTATTTT. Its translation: CASSLVSGGPTDTQYF.

The CDR3 loop is CASSLLNRADTQYF. CDR3 nucleotides: TGTGCCAGCAGTTTATTGAATCGGGCAGATACGCAGTATTTT. This chain links TRBV12-3 or TRBV12-4 with TRBJ2-3; D not certain. Trimming shortened V by 2 bases and J by 4 bases, and 10 bases separated the two germline ends. CDR3 length: 14 residues.

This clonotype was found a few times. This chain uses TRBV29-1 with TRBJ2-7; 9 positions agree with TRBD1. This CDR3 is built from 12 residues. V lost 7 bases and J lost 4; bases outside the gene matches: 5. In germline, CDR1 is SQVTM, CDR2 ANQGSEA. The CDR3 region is CSATGTGYEQYF. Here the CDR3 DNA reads TGCAGCGCTACCGGGACAGGGTACGAGCAGTACTTC.

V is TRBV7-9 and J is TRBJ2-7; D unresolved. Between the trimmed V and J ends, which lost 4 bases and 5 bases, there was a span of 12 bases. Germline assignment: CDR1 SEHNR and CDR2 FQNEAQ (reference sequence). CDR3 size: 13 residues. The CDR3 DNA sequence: TGTGCCAGCAGCTCATACGGAACGGACGAGCAGTACTTC. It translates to CASSSYGTDEQYF.

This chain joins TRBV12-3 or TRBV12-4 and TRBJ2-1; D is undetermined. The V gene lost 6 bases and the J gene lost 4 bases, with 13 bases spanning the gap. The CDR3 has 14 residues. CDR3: CASRQLDGYNEQFF. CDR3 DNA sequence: TGTGCCAGCAGGCAGCTCGACGGATACAATGAGCAGTTCTTC.

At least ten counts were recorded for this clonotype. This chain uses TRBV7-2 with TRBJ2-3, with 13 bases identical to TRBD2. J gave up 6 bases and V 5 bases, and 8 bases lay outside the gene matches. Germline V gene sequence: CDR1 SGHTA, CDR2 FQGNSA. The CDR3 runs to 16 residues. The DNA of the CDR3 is TGTGCCAGCAGCCTCCGGAGGGGACTAGCGGGGGATACGCAGTATTTT. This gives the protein CASSLRRGLAGDTQYF.

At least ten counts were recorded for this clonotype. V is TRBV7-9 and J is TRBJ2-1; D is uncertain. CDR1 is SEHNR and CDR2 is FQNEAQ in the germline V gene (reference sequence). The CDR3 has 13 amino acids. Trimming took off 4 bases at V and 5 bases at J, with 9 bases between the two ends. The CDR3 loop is CASSSVGNNEQFF. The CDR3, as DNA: TGTGCCAGCAGCTCTGTGGGTAACAATGAGCAGTTCTTC.

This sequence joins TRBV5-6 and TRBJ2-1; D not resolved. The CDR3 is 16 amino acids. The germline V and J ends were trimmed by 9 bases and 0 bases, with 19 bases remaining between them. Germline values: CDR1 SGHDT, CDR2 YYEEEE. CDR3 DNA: TGTGCCATCGGCTTCGGCGGCCTCAGCTCCTACAATGAGCAGTTCTTC. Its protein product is CAIGFGGLSSYNEQFF.

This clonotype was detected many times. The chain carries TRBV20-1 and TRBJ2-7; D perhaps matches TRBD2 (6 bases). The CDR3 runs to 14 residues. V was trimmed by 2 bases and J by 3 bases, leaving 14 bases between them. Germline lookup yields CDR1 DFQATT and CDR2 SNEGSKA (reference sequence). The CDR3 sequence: CSARIVTRVYEQYF. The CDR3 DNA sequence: TGCAGTGCTAGAATCGTGACTAGGGTCTACGAGCAGTACTTC.

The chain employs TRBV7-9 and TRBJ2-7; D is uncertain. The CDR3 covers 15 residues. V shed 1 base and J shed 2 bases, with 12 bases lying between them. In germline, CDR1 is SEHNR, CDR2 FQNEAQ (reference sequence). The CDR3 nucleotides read TGTGCCAGCAGCTTAGAGGCAGGACGGCCCTACGAGCAGTACTTC. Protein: CASSLEAGRPYEQYF.

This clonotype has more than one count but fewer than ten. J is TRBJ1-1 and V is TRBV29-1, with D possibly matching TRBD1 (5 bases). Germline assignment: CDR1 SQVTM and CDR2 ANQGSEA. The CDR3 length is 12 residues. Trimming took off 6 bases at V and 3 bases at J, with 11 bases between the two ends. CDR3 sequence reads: CSVLGTYTEAFF. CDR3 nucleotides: TGCAGCGTGTTAGGGACTTACACTGAAGCTTTCTTT. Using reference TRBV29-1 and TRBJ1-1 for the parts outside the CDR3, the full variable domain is SAVISQKPSRDICQRGTSLTIQCQVDSQVTMMFWYRQQPGQSLTLIATANQGSEATYESGFVIDKFPISRPNLTFSTLTVSNMSPEDSSIYLCSVLGTYTEAFFGQGTRLTVV.

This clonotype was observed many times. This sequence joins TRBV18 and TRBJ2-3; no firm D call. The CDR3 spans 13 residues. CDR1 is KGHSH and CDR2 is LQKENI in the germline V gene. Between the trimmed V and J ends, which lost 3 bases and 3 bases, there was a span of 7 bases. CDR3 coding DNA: TGTGCCAGCTCACCGCGGCCTACAGATACGCAGTATTTT. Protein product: CASSPRPTDTQYF. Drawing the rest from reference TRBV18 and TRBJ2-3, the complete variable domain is NAGVMQNPRHLVRRRGQEARLRCSPMKGHSHVYWYRQLPEEGLKFMVYLQKENIIDESGMPKERFSAEFPKEGPSILRIQQVVRGDSAAYFCASSPRPTDTQYFGPGTRLTVL.

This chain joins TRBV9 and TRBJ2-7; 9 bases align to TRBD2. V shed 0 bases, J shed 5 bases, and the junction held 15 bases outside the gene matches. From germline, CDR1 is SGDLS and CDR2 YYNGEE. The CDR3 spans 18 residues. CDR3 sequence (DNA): TGTGCCAGCAGCGTAGTCCCAGTGACTGCGGGAGGGCCCCACGAGCAGTACTTC. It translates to CASSVVPVTAGGPHEQYF.

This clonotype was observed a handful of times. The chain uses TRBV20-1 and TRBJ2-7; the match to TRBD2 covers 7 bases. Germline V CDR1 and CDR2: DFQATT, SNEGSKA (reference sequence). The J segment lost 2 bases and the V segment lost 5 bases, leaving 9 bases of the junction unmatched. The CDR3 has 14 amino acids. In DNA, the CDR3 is TGCAGTGCTCGGGGGGATGGTGCCCCCTACGAGCAGTACTTC. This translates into CSARGDGAPYEQYF.

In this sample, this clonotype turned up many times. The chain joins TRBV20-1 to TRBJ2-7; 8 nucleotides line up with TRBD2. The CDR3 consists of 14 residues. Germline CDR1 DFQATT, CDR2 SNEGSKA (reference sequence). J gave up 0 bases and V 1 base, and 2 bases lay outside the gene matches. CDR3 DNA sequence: TGCAGTGCTAGAGTGAGCGGGAGCTCCTACGAGCAGTACTTC. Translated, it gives CSARVSGSSYEQYF.

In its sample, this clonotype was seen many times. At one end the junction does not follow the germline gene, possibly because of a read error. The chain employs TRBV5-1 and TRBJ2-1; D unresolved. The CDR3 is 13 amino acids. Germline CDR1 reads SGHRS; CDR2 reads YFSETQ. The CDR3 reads CASSLGPYNEQFF. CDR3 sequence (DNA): TGTGCCAGCAGTCTCGGGCCCTACAATGAGCAGTTCTTC.

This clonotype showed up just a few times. In nucleotides, the CDR3 is TGTGCCAGCAGTTTACCGCCTCCTGGGCACGAGCAGTACTTC. This encodes CASSLPPPGHEQYF. J is TRBJ2-7 and V is TRBV28; D is unresolved. This CDR3 has 14 residues. V gave up 2 bases and J gave up 5 bases, with 13 bases separating them. CDR1 and CDR2 from the germline V gene are MDHEN and SYDVKM.

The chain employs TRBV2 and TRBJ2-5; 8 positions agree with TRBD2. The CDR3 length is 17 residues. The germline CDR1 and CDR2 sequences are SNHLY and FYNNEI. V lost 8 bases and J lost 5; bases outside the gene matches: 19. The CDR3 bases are TGTGCCAGCCTCACCAGGCGAACTAGCGGAGGGTCGGAGACCCAGTACTTC. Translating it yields CASLTRRTSGGSETQYF.

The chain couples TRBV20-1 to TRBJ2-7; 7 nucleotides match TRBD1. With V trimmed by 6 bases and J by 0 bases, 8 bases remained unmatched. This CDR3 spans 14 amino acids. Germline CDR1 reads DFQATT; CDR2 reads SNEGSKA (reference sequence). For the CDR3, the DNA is TGCAGTGCGGAAGGGGGACAGTTCTCCTACGAGCAGTACTTC. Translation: CSAEGGQFSYEQYF.

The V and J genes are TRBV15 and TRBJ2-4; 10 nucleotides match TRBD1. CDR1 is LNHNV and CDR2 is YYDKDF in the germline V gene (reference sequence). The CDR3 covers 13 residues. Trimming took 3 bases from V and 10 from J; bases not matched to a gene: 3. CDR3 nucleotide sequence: TGTGCCACCAGCAGTGGGGGACAGGGGATTCAGTACTTC. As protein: CATSSGGQGIQYF.

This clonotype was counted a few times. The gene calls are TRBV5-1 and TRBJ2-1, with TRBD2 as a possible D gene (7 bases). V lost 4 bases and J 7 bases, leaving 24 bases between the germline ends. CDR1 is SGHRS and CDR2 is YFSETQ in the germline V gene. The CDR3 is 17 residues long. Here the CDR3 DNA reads TGCGCCAGCAGCCCCCTCCCCAGGGGCGCGGGGGAGAATGAGCAGTTCTTC. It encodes CASSPLPRGAGENEQFF.

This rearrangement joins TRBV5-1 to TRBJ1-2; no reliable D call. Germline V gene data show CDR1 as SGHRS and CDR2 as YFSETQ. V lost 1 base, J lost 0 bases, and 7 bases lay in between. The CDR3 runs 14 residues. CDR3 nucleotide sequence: TGCGCCAGCAGCTTGATGACGGCTAACTATGGCTACACCTTC. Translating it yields CASSLMTANYGYTF.

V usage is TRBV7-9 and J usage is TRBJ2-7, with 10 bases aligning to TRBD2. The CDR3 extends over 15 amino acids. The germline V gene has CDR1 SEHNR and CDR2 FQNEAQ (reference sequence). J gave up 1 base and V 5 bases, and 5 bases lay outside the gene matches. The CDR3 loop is CASSQREGLSYEQYF. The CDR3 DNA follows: TGTGCCAGCAGCCAGCGGGAGGGGCTTTCCTACGAGCAGTACTTC.

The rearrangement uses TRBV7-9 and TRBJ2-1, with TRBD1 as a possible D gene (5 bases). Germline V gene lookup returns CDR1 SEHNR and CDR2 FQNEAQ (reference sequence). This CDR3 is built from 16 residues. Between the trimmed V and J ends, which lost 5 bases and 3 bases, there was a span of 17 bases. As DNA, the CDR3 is TGTGCCAGCAGCCCGAGACCCACAAGGGGCTACAATGAGCAGTTCTTC. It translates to CASSPRPTRGYNEQFF.

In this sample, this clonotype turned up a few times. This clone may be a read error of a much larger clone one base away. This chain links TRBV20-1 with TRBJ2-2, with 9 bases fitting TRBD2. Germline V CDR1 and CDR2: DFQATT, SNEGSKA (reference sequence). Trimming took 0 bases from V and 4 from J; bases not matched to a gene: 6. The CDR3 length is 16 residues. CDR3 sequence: CSARENLAGTTGELFF. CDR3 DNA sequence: TGCAGTGCTAGAGAAAATCTAGCGGGAACCACCGGGGAGCTGTTTTTT.

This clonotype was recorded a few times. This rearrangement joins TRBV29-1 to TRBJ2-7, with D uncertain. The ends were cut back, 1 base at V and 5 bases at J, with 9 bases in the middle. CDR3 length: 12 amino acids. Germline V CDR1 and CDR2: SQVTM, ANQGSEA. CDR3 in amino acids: CSVEVEFDEQYF. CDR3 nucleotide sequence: TGCAGCGTTGAAGTGGAATTCGACGAGCAGTACTTC.

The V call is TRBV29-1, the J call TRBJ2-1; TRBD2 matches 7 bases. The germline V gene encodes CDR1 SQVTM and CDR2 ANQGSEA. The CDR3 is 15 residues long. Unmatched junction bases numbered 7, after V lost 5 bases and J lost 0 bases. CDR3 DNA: TGCAGCGTTCCGATAGGGGACTACTCCTACAATGAGCAGTTCTTC. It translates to CSVPIGDYSYNEQFF.

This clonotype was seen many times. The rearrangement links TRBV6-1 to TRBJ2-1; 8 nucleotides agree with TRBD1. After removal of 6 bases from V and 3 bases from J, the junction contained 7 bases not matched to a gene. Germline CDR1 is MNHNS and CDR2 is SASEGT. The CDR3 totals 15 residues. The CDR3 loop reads CASSLDGQGYNEQFF. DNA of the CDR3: TGTGCCAGCAGCCTAGACGGACAGGGCTACAATGAGCAGTTCTTC.